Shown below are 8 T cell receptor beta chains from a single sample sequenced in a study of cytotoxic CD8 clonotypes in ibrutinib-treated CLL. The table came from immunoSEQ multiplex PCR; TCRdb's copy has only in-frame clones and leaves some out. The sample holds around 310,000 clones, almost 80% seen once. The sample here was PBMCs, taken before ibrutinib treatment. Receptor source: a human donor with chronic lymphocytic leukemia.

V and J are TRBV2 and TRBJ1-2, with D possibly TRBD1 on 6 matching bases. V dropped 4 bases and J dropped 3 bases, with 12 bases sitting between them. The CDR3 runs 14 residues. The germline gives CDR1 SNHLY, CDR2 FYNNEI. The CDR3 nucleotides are TGTGCCAGCAGTGTAACAGGGACGTACTATGGCTACACCTTC. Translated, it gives CASSVTGTYYGYTF.

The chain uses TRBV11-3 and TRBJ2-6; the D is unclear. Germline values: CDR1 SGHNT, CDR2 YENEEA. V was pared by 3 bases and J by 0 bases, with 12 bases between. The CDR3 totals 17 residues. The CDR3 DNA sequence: TGTGCCAGCAGCTTGGAGCAGTTATACTCTGGGGCCAACGTCCTGACTTTC. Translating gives CASSLEQLYSGANVLTF. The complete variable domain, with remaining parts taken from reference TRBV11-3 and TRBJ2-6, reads EAGVVQSPRYKIIEKKQPVAFWCNPISGHNTLYWYLQNLGQGPELLIRYENEEAVDDSQLPKDRFSAERLKGVDSTLKIQPAELGDSAVYLCASSLEQLYSGANVLTFGAGSRLTVL.

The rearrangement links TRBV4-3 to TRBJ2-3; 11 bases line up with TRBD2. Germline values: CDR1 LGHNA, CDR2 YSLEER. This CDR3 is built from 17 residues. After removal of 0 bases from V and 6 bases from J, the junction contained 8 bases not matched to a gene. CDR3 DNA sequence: TGCGCCAGCAGCCAAGATCTTAGCGGGAGGGCCGGGGATACGCAGTATTTT. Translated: CASSQDLSGRAGDTQYF.

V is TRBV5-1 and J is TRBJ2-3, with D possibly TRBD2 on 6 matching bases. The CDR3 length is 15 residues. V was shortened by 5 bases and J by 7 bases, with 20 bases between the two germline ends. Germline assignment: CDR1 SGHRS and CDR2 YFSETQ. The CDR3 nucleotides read TGCGCCAGCAGGGTGGGTAGCCGGGAGATAAATACGCAGTATTTT. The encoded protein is CASRVGSREINTQYF.

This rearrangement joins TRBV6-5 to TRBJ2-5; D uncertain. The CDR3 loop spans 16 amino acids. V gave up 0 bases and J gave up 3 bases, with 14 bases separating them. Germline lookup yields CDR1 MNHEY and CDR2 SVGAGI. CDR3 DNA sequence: TGTGCCAGCAGTTACTCGCTTGGGCAGGTAGAAGAGACCCAGTACTTC. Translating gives CASSYSLGQVEETQYF.

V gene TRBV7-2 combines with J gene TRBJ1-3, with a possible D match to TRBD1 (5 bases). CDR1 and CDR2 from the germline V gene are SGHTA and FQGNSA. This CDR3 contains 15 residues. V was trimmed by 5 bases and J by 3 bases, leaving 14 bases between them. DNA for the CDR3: TGTGCCAGCAGCCCATTAGCAGGGAATGGAAACACCATATATTTT. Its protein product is CASSPLAGNGNTIYF. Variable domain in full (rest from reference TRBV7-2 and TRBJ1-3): GAGVSQSPSNKVTEKGKDVELRCDPISGHTALYWYRQSLGQGLEFLIYFQGNSAPDKSGLPSDRFSAERTGGSVSTLTIQRTQQEDSAVYLCASSPLAGNGNTIYFGEGSWLTVV.

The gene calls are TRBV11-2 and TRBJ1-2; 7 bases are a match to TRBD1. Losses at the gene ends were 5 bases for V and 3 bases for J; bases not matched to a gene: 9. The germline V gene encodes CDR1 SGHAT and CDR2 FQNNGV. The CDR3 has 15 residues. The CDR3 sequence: CASSGRDRFDYGYTF. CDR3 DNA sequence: TGTGCCAGCAGCGGCCGGGACAGATTCGACTATGGCTACACCTTC.

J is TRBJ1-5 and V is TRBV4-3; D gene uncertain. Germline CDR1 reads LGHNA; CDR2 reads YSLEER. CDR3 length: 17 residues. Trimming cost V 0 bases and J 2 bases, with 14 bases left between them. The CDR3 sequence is CASSQEVGGLGNQPQHF. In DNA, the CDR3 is TGCGCCAGCAGCCAAGAGGTGGGAGGGTTGGGCAATCAGCCCCAGCATTTT.